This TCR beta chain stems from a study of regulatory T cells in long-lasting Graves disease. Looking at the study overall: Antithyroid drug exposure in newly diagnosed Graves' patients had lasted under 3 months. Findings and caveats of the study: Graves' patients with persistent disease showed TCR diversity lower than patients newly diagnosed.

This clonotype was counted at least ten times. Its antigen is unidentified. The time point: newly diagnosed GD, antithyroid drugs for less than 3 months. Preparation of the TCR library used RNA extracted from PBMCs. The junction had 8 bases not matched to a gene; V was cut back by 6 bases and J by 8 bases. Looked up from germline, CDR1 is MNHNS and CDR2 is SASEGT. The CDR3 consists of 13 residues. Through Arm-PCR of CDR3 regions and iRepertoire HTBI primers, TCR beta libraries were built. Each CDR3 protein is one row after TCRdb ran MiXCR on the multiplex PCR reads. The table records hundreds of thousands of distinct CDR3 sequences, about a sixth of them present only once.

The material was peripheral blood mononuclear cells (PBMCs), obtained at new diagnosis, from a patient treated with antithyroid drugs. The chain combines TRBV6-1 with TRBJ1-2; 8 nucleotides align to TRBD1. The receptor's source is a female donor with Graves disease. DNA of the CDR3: TGTGCCAGCAGACGAACAGGGGGAGGCGGCTACACCTTC. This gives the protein CASRRTGGGGYTF.